Following are 24 T cell receptor beta chains from one sample sequenced in a study of blood T cell repertoires in COVID-19. The data were produced by immunoSEQ multiplex PCR, yet TCRdb's version contains in-frame clones alone and is incomplete. Here the sample spans 180,000 or so clones, 87% being singletons. Sequences were obtained from peripheral blood. These receptors were taken from a man aged 40-49 years with active or convalescent COVID-19.

The chain couples TRBV10-3 to TRBJ1-1; 7 bases line up with TRBD1. The CDR3 consists of 15 residues. CDR1 is ENHRY, CDR2 SYGVKD, per germline. V trimming: 0 bases; J trimming: 2 bases; junction bases outside the gene matches: 3. CDR3 DNA sequence: TGTGCCATCAGTGAGTCAAACAGGGGCAACACTGAAGCTTTCTTT. Amino acid sequence: CAISESNRGNTEAFF.

J is TRBJ2-4 and V is TRBV2; TRBD1 is a possible D gene (6 bases). Germline loops: CDR1 SNHLY, CDR2 FYNNEI. The V and J ends lost 6 bases and 1 base respectively, with 10 bases between them. This CDR3 contains 14 residues. CDR3 nucleotide sequence: TGTGCCAGCAGCCAGGGGAGTGCCAAAAACATTCAGTACTTC. This sequence encodes CASSQGSAKNIQYF.

The sample holds one count of this clone. The rearrangement uses TRBV12-5 and TRBJ1-1; D is undetermined. The V end lost 0 bases, the J end lost 1 base, and 3 bases lay between the germline ends. Looked up from germline, CDR1 is LGHNT and CDR2 is FRNRAP. This CDR3 spans 13 amino acids. As DNA, the CDR3 is TGTGCTAGTGGTTTGGTACAGAACACTGAAGCTTTCTTT. This sequence encodes CASGLVQNTEAFF.

The chain's CDR3 is CANRDRGPYEQYF. CDR3 coding DNA: TGCGCCAACCGAGACAGGGGACCCTACGAGCAGTACTTC. The chain carries TRBV5-1 and TRBJ2-7, with TRBD1 matching 8 bases. The trim removed 9 bases at V and 2 bases at J, leaving 7 bases unmatched. The CDR3 extends over 13 amino acids. Germline V gene lookup returns CDR1 SGHRS and CDR2 YFSETQ.

As to this clone: The junction differs from germline at one of its ends, possibly a read error. V usage is TRBV4-1 and J usage is TRBJ1-4; 7 bases map to TRBD1. Germline V gives CDR1 MGHRA, CDR2 YSYEKL. This CDR3 comprises 14 residues. This CDR3 is CASTQKGAKEKLFF. The CDR3 DNA follows: TGCGCCAGCACCCAAAAGGGGGCAAAAGAAAAACTGTTTTTT.

The gene calls are TRBV5-1 and TRBJ2-5; perhaps TRBD1 as D (6 bases). V lost 1 base and J 3 bases, leaving 7 bases between the germline ends. Germline lookup yields CDR1 SGHRS and CDR2 YFSETQ. The CDR3 sequence is 13 residues long. The DNA of the CDR3 is TGCGCCAGCAGCTTGTCAGGGGAAGAGACCCAGTACTTC. Translation gives CASSLSGEETQYF. The whole variable domain, filled in from reference TRBV5-1 and TRBJ2-5, reads KAGVTQTPRYLIKTRGQQVTLSCSPISGHRSVSWYQQTPGQGLQFLFEYFSETQRNKGNFPGRFSGRQFSNSRSEMNVSTLELGDSALYLCASSLSGEETQYFGPGTRLLVL.

The V gene is TRBV24-1, the J gene TRBJ2-1, with 15 bases that match TRBD2. CDR3 length: 16 amino acids. With V trimmed by 5 bases and J by 5 bases, 3 bases remained unmatched. Germline V gene lookup returns CDR1 KGHDR and CDR2 SFDVKD. CDR3 in amino acids: CATSGGLAGGNNEQFF. CDR3 nucleotide sequence: TGTGCCACCAGTGGGGGACTAGCGGGGGGAAACAATGAGCAGTTCTTC.

The rearrangement joins TRBV14 to TRBJ2-1; TRBD2 agrees at 7 bases. V lost 0 bases to trimming and J lost 13 bases; unmatched junction nucleotides: 12. The CDR3 covers 15 residues. Germline loops: CDR1 SGHDN, CDR2 FVKESK. This CDR3 is CASSQESLIGTIQFF. The CDR3 bases are TGTGCCAGCAGCCAAGAAAGCCTAATCGGGACTATTCAGTTCTTC.

The sample holds one count of this clone. This chain connects TRBV28 to TRBJ2-1; D is unresolved. This CDR3 has 12 amino acids. The germline V gene has CDR1 MDHEN and CDR2 SYDVKM. The V gene lost 2 bases and the J gene lost 12 bases, with 11 bases spanning the gap. CDR3 protein: CASSLQFSGQFF. The CDR3 DNA follows: TGTGCCAGCAGTTTACAGTTCTCGGGGCAGTTCTTC.

V usage is TRBV3-1 (or the pseudogene TRBV3-2) and J usage is TRBJ1-5, with 10 bases fitting TRBD1. Germline lookup yields CDR1 LGHDT and CDR2 YNNKEL (reference sequence). The length of the CDR3 is 17 residues. V lost 6 bases and J lost 0; bases outside the gene matches: 8. In nucleotides, the CDR3 is TGTGCCAGCAGTGGCGAGGACAGGGGGAATAGCAATCAGCCCCAGCATTTT. Protein: CASSGEDRGNSNQPQHF.

J is TRBJ2-7 and V is TRBV6-1, with 10 bases aligning to TRBD2. Germline V gene sequence: CDR1 MNHNS, CDR2 SASEGT. Germline trimming cut 0 bases from V and 2 bases from J; bases unmatched to any gene: 4. This CDR3 contains 16 residues. CDR3 protein: CASSEASGGPAYEQYF. In DNA, the CDR3 is TGTGCCAGCAGTGAAGCTAGCGGGGGGCCAGCCTACGAGCAGTACTTC.

The chain employs TRBV6-8 and TRBJ2-7; 7 nucleotides match TRBD2. Germline trimming cut 6 bases from V and 3 bases from J; bases unmatched to any gene: 11. Germline loops: CDR1 MNHGY, CDR2 SAAAGT. The CDR3 length is 15 residues. CDR3 region: CASSSGTTHHYEQYF. The CDR3 DNA is TGTGCCAGCAGCTCCGGGACTACCCACCACTACGAGCAGTACTTC.

This sequence joins TRBV30 and TRBJ1-2, with D perhaps TRBD1 (6 bases). Germline CDR1 and CDR2: GTSNPN and SVGIG (reference sequence). Between the trimmed V and J ends, which lost 5 bases and 1 base, there was a span of 14 bases. CDR3 length: 14 residues. CDR3 sequence: CAWLAQGINYGYTF. CDR3 sequence (DNA): TGTGCCTGGCTCGCCCAGGGGATTAACTATGGCTACACCTTC.

This clone was picked up one time. CDR3 loop: CASSWTGGEETQYF. As DNA, the CDR3 is TGTGCCAGCAGCTGGACAGGGGGCGAAGAGACCCAGTACTTC. The V call is TRBV5-4, the J call TRBJ2-5; 11 bases map to TRBD1. CDR3 length: 14 amino acids. CDR1 is SGHNT and CDR2 is YYREEE in the germline V gene (reference sequence). V lost 3 bases, J lost 3 bases, and 1 base stayed unmatched.

This chain joins TRBV5-6 and TRBJ1-5; a possible D gene is TRBD1 (6 bases). From germline, CDR1 is SGHDT and CDR2 YYEEEE. The CDR3 is 16 amino acids. V shed 1 base and J shed 0 bases, with 11 bases lying between them. The chain's CDR3 is CASSLRGHLSNQPQHF. The CDR3 DNA reads TGTGCCAGCAGCTTGAGGGGACACCTTAGCAATCAGCCCCAGCATTTT.

The CDR3 here is CASRQGPSSGNTIYF. The CDR3 bases are TGTGCCAGCAGACAGGGACCTAGCTCTGGAAACACCATATATTTT. The V gene is TRBV6-5, the J gene TRBJ1-3; tentative D call: TRBD1 (6 bases). V was cut by 6 bases and J by 0 bases, with 12 bases left in between. Germline V gene sequence: CDR1 MNHEY, CDR2 SVGAGI. This CDR3 has 15 residues.

The chain carries TRBV11-1 and TRBJ1-2, with TRBD1 identical over 8 bases. The germline CDR1 and CDR2 sequences are SGHAT and FQDESV (reference sequence). Trimming cost V 5 bases and J 6 bases; bases outside gene matches: 2. This CDR3 spans 12 amino acids. The CDR3 DNA reads as TGTGCCAGCAGCGGACAGGGAGATGGCTACACCTTC. Amino acid sequence: CASSGQGDGYTF.

The CDR3 spells CASRQTGTKSNEQFF. The CDR3 bases are TGTGCCAGCAGACAAACCGGGACTAAGTCAAATGAGCAGTTCTTC. This chain links TRBV7-8 with TRBJ2-1; TRBD2 matches 7 bases. Germline V gene lookup returns CDR1 SGHVS and CDR2 FQNEAQ. The CDR3 spans 15 residues. V lost 6 bases to trimming and J lost 7 bases; unmatched junction nucleotides: 12.

V usage is TRBV5-6 and J usage is TRBJ2-7, with 8 bases aligning to TRBD1. Germline assignment: CDR1 SGHDT and CDR2 YYEEEE. V shed 2 bases and J 7 bases; nucleotides not matched to a gene: 8. The CDR3 spans 14 residues. The CDR3 DNA reads as TGTGCCAGCAGCTTTACAGGGGGAGTGGAAGAGCAGTACTTC. Its translation is CASSFTGGVEEQYF.

CDR3 sequence: CASSGLGDRGYNEQFF. CDR3 nucleotide sequence: TGTGCCAGCAGCGGCCTCGGGGACAGGGGGTACAATGAGCAGTTCTTC. The V and J genes are TRBV7-8 and TRBJ2-1; 11 bases match TRBD1. The junction had 7 bases not matched to a gene; V was cut back by 5 bases and J by 4 bases. Germline assignment: CDR1 SGHVS and CDR2 FQNEAQ. This CDR3 has 16 residues.

This rearrangement joins TRBV12-5 to TRBJ1-1; D perhaps matches TRBD1 (5 bases). The CDR3 is made up of 13 amino acids. The germline V and J ends were trimmed by 3 bases and 0 bases, with 5 bases remaining between them. Germline V gene data show CDR1 as LGHNT and CDR2 as FRNRAP. CDR3 nucleotide sequence: TGTGCTAGTGGTTTAGGGGTGAACACTGAAGCTTTCTTT. Translated, it gives CASGLGVNTEAFF.

This chain joins TRBV19 and TRBJ1-1; TRBD1 agrees at 7 bases. With 6 bases clipped from V and 7 bases from J, the junction kept 5 bases outside the gene matches. The germline V gene encodes CDR1 LNHDA and CDR2 SQIVND (reference sequence). This CDR3 has 12 amino acids. In nucleotides, the CDR3 is TGTGCCAGTAGACCAGGGGGTAATGAAGCTTTCTTT. This encodes CASRPGGNEAFF.

The chain links TRBV7-3 to TRBJ2-7; D gene uncertain. V gave up 3 bases and J gave up 2 bases, with 8 bases separating them. The CDR3 has 13 amino acids. CDR1 is SGHTA and CDR2 is FQGTGA in the germline V gene. CDR3 nucleotides: TGTGCCAGCAGCTTCTCGGAGACCTACGAGCAGTACTTC. Encoded protein: CASSFSETYEQYF.

The CDR3: CASSFGDRIMNTEAFF. CDR3 DNA sequence: TGCGCCAGCAGCTTTGGGGACAGAATCATGAACACTGAAGCTTTCTTT. The chain employs TRBV5-1 and TRBJ1-1; TRBD1 matches 7 bases. V lost 2 bases and J lost 0; bases outside the gene matches: 7. Germline V gene lookup returns CDR1 SGHRS and CDR2 YFSETQ. This CDR3 comprises 16 residues.